Listed here are 27 T cell receptor beta chains from one sample, sequenced in a study of response to subunit inactivated influenza vaccine. One entry per CDR3 protein results from TCRdb running MiXCR on the RT-PCR reads. Among a few hundred thousand distinct CDR3 sequences listed, 20% to 25% were seen once. The sample was PBMCs from blood, taken approximately 20 months after vaccination. These receptors originate from a man between 50 and 70 years old who received an inactivated influenza vaccine.

J is TRBJ2-7 and V is TRBV9; TRBD1 is a possible D gene (5 bases). The V gene lost 3 bases and the J gene lost 6 bases, with 19 bases spanning the gap. The CDR3 spans 15 residues. Germline V lookup: CDR1 SGDLS, CDR2 YYNGEE. CDR3 loop: CASSANYQGVGEQYF. CDR3 DNA: TGTGCCAGCAGCGCAAACTATCAGGGCGTGGGCGAGCAGTACTTC.

The rearrangement joins TRBV20-1 to TRBJ2-7, with 9 bases aligning to TRBD1. The germline gives CDR1 DFQATT, CDR2 SNEGSKA (reference sequence). The CDR3 consists of 13 residues. V lost 5 bases and J lost 5; bases outside the gene matches: 7. The DNA of the CDR3 is TGCAGTGCTCGCGGGACAGGGTTTCACGAGCAGTACTTC. It translates to CSARGTGFHEQYF.

This clonotype was recorded a few times. The V and J genes are TRBV5-5 and TRBJ2-5, with 10 bases lining up with TRBD2. V lost 1 base, J lost 6 bases, and 3 bases stayed unmatched. This CDR3 comprises 14 residues. Germline V gene data show CDR1 as SGHKS and CDR2 as YYEKEE (reference sequence). The CDR3 reads CASSLSSGRQTQYF. The CDR3 DNA sequence: TGTGCCAGCAGCTTGTCTAGCGGGAGACAGACCCAGTACTTC.

The chain joins TRBV29-1 to TRBJ1-1; maybe TRBD1 (6 bases). Germline CDR1 reads SQVTM; CDR2 reads ANQGSEA. Between the trimmed V and J ends, which lost 7 bases and 1 base, there was a span of 13 bases. The length of the CDR3 is 13 residues. CDR3 DNA: TGCAGCGCCCTGCCGACAGGGAACACTGAAGCTTTCTTT. Residues: CSALPTGNTEAFF.

This clonotype has more than one count but fewer than ten. V usage is TRBV6-1 and J usage is TRBJ2-2; D is ambiguous. CDR3 size: 15 residues. V lost 6 bases and J 5 bases, leaving 16 bases between the germline ends. Germline-derived CDR1 and CDR2 are MNHNS and SASEGT. CDR3 protein: CASSPIGSGTGELFF. Written as DNA, the CDR3 is TGTGCCAGCAGCCCGATCGGTAGTGGGACCGGGGAGCTGTTTTTT.

This clonotype was picked up a small number of times. The chain carries TRBV20-1 and TRBJ2-1, with 8 bases fitting TRBD2. The CDR3 contains 17 residues. Germline CDR1 reads DFQATT; CDR2 reads SNEGSKA (reference sequence). J gave up 1 base and V 1 base, and 9 bases lay outside the gene matches. CDR3 loop: CSARVTSGVKSYNEQFF. CDR3 nucleotide sequence: TGCAGTGCTAGAGTTACTAGCGGAGTTAAGTCCTACAATGAGCAGTTCTTC.

The J gene is TRBJ2-7, the V gene TRBV27; maybe TRBD2 (6 bases). The V gene's germline CDR1 is MNHEY and CDR2 SMNVEV (reference sequence). V lost 8 bases and J 5 bases, leaving 19 bases between the germline ends. The CDR3 has 14 residues. CDR3 sequence: CASAPGLQSHEQYF. As DNA, the CDR3 is TGTGCCAGCGCGCCGGGACTCCAGAGCCACGAGCAGTACTTC.

This clonotype was detected many times. The gene calls are TRBV20-1 and TRBJ2-1, with D perhaps being TRBD1 or TRBD2 (5 bases each). The CDR3 contains 17 residues. The V end lost 0 bases, the J end lost 8 bases, and 23 bases lay between the germline ends. The germline V gene has CDR1 DFQATT and CDR2 SNEGSKA (reference sequence). This CDR3 is CSARDRRSGRPVHEQFF. DNA for the CDR3: TGCAGTGCTAGAGATCGCAGGTCGGGACGCCCGGTCCATGAGCAGTTCTTC.

This clonotype occurred a few times. The gene calls are TRBV11-2 and TRBJ2-2; D unclear. The length of the CDR3 is 17 residues. The V end was cut by 1 base, the J end by 1 base, with 13 bases between. The germline gives CDR1 SGHAT, CDR2 FQNNGV. Here the CDR3 reads CASSLGVRVLNTGELFF. The CDR3 DNA sequence: TGTGCCAGCAGCTTAGGGGTACGCGTCCTGAACACCGGGGAGCTGTTTTTT.

V gene TRBV18 combines with J gene TRBJ1-5, with D unresolved. The V gene lost 3 bases and the J gene lost 2 bases, with 8 bases spanning the gap. There are 14 residues in the CDR3. CDR1 and CDR2 (germline): KGHSH, LQKENI. CDR3 coding DNA: TGTGCCAGCTCACCGCCGAATGGCAATCAGCCCCAGCATTTT. Protein sequence: CASSPPNGNQPQHF.

The rearrangement joins TRBV5-6 to TRBJ1-1, with unresolved D. The CDR3 consists of 16 residues. Germline V gives CDR1 SGHDT, CDR2 YYEEEE. Deletions cut 2 bases from V and 3 bases from J, with 17 bases between. The CDR3 nucleotides are TGTGCCAGCAGCTTCCCCCCCAATGAAGTCGACACTGAAGCTTTCTTT. It is translated as CASSFPPNEVDTEAFF.

The table lists this clonotype with a few counts. The chain couples TRBV24-1 to TRBJ2-2; 8 bases agree with TRBD1. J lost 4 bases, V lost 5 bases, and 5 bases had no gene match. The CDR3 spans 15 residues. Germline loops: CDR1 KGHDR, CDR2 SFDVKD. This chain's CDR3 is CATSGAGGFTGELFF. CDR3 in DNA: TGTGCCACCAGTGGCGCAGGGGGCTTCACCGGGGAGCTGTTTTTT.

The genes are TRBV11-1 and TRBJ1-4; 7 positions agree with TRBD1. Germline lookup yields CDR1 SGHAT and CDR2 FQDESV (reference sequence). The CDR3 spans 15 residues. V was clipped by 7 bases and J by 7 bases; unmatched bases: 12. This CDR3 is CASNKPGGGLEKLFF. CDR3 DNA: TGTGCCAGCAACAAGCCCGGAGGGGGCCTTGAAAAACTGTTTTTT.

The rearrangement links TRBV7-2 to TRBJ2-7; D gene uncertain. The CDR3 has 12 residues. Germline values: CDR1 SGHTA, CDR2 FQGNSA. V lost 1 base and J lost 5, with 6 bases in between. In DNA, the CDR3 is TGTGCCAGCAGCTTAGGGTGGAACGAGCAGTACTTC. Translated: CASSLGWNEQYF.

This clonotype was observed a handful of times. The chain has TRBV5-1 and TRBJ1-4, with TRBD1 as a possible D gene (5 bases). The CDR3 is 16 residues long. The germline V gene has CDR1 SGHRS and CDR2 YFSETQ. Between the trimmed V and J ends, which lost 3 bases and 3 bases, there was a span of 15 bases. Here the CDR3 DNA reads TGCGCCAGCAGCTGGGGGACGAAAGGTGCTAATGAAAAACTGTTTTTT. Amino acid sequence: CASSWGTKGANEKLFF.

This clonotype was observed a few times. V and J are TRBV5-1 and TRBJ2-7, with 7 bases aligning to TRBD2. V lost 0 bases, J lost 0 bases, and 9 bases stayed unmatched. There are 17 residues in the CDR3. Germline values: CDR1 SGHRS, CDR2 YFSETQ. The CDR3 DNA is TGCGCCAGCAGCTTGGATGGTAGCGGGTTTGGCTCCTACGAGCAGTACTTC. Translated, it gives CASSLDGSGFGSYEQYF.

The genes are TRBV20-1 and TRBJ2-3; D ambiguous. The ends were cut back, 0 bases at V and 6 bases at J, with 13 bases in the middle. The germline V gene has CDR1 DFQATT and CDR2 SNEGSKA (reference sequence). The CDR3 sequence is 14 residues long. The CDR3 DNA is TGCAGTGCTAGAGATTTCCGGAGCCCGGATACGCAGTATTTT. It codes for CSARDFRSPDTQYF.

This clonotype occurred a few times. The rearrangement joins TRBV10-2 to TRBJ2-7; no clear D. The germline V gene has CDR1 WSHSY and CDR2 SAAADI. The length of the CDR3 is 14 residues. Trimming shortened V by 0 bases and J by 3 bases, and 9 bases separated the two germline ends. CDR3 region: CASSESSRDYEQYF. CDR3 DNA sequence: TGCGCCAGCAGTGAGTCGTCCCGAGACTACGAGCAGTACTTC.

This clonotype came up a few times. The chain couples TRBV5-1 to TRBJ2-7, with D hard to call. Germline CDR1 and CDR2: SGHRS and YFSETQ. Trimming stripped 4 bases from V and 1 base from J, with 6 bases between. The CDR3 totals 12 residues. CDR3 coding DNA: TGCGCCAGCAGCAAAACTTCCTACGAGCAGTACTTC. Translated, it gives CASSKTSYEQYF.

This clonotype has more than one count but fewer than ten. The CDR3 bases are TGTGCCAGCAGCCGGACACAGGGTACGGGCACTGAAGCTTTCTTT. Translation: CASSRTQGTGTEAFF. This chain links TRBV6-2 or TRBV6-3 with TRBJ1-1; TRBD1 is a possible D gene (6 bases). The germline V and J ends were trimmed by 6 bases and 4 bases, with 18 bases remaining between them. The germline CDR1 and CDR2 sequences are MNHEY and SVGEGT. The CDR3 spans 15 residues.

V and J are TRBV6-1 and TRBJ2-5, with 10 bases lining up with TRBD1. Germline-derived CDR1 and CDR2 are MNHNS and SASEGT. V lost 4 bases to trimming and J lost 5 bases; unmatched junction nucleotides: 13. The CDR3 totals 17 residues. The CDR3: CASSGTGQGTRMETQYF. The CDR3 nucleotides are TGTGCCAGCAGTGGGACGGGACAGGGGACTAGGATGGAGACCCAGTACTTC.

This clonotype was observed a few times. The chain joins TRBV7-8 to TRBJ1-1; perhaps TRBD1 as D (5 bases). V was shortened by 7 bases and J by 2 bases, with 14 bases between the two germline ends. CDR3 size: 14 residues. The germline V gene encodes CDR1 SGHVS and CDR2 FQNEAQ. CDR3 nucleotides: TGTGCCAGCATCCCCGGCAGGGCTAACACTGAAGCTTTCTTT. This gives the protein CASIPGRANTEAFF. The whole variable domain, remainder taken from reference TRBV7-8 and TRBJ1-1, is GAGVSQSPRYKVAKRGQDVALRCDPISGHVSLFWYQQALGQGPEFLTYFQNEAQLDKSGLPSDRFFAERPEGSVSTLKIQRTQQEDSAVYLCASIPGRANTEAFFGQGTRLTVV.

This clonotype came up a few times. This chain links TRBV11-2 with TRBJ1-3; no definite D call. With 0 bases removed from V and 0 bases from J, the gap between germline ends came to 6 bases. From germline, CDR1 is SGHAT and CDR2 FQNNGV. This CDR3 has 15 amino acids. The CDR3 is CASSLEVSSGNTIYF. CDR3 bases: TGTGCCAGCAGCTTAGAGGTCTCCTCTGGAAACACCATATATTTT.

This clonotype has just a few counts. This chain links TRBV18 with TRBJ2-3; 9 bases align to TRBD2. CDR3 length: 17 residues. The ends lost 3 bases at V and 3 bases at J; junction bases unmatched: 10. From germline, CDR1 is KGHSH and CDR2 LQKENI. The CDR3 DNA sequence: TGTGCCAGCTCACCTCCCGGATCTAGCGGGGTAACAGATACGCAGTATTTT. This codes for CASSPPGSSGVTDTQYF.

This clonotype has ten or more counts. The J gene is TRBJ2-5, the V gene TRBV4-3; 10 bases map to TRBD2. V was pared by 1 base and J by 4 bases, with 9 bases of the junction left unmatched. Germline values: CDR1 LGHNA, CDR2 YSLEER. The CDR3 length is 17 residues. CDR3 in DNA: TGCGCCAGCAGCCAAGTTTATGGAGCGGGGGGGTCAGAGACCCAGTACTTC. As protein: CASSQVYGAGGSETQYF.

In this sample, this clonotype turned up a few times. The rearrangement links TRBV4-2 to TRBJ1-6; D perhaps matches TRBD1 (5 bases). Per germline, CDR1 LGHNA and CDR2 YNFKEQ. The V and J ends lost 1 base and 13 bases respectively, with 14 bases between them. This CDR3 spans 14 amino acids. CDR3 nucleotides: TGTGCCAGCAGCCAAGGCACCAGGGACCTCCCCCTCCACTTT. Its translation: CASSQGTRDLPLHF.

This clonotype was seen only a few times. The chain is built from TRBV5-1 and TRBJ2-5; TRBD2 agrees at 9 bases. This CDR3 comprises 17 residues. Germline assignment: CDR1 SGHRS and CDR2 YFSETQ. Germline trimming cut 1 base from V and 5 bases from J; bases unmatched to any gene: 12. The CDR3 bases are TGCGCCAGCAGCTTGATGGTGAATAGCGGGAGATATGAGACCCAGTACTTC. Its translation is CASSLMVNSGRYETQYF.